The clone carrying this TCR beta chain was recorded at least ten times. MiXCR, applied by TCRdb to the reads, yields one record per CDR3 protein. The sample shows 200,000 to 300,000 distinct CDR3 sequences, 29% of them seen only once. V shed 0 bases and J shed 2 bases, with 15 bases lying between them. The CDR3 is 17 residues long. In germline, CDR1 is SGDLS, CDR2 YYNGEE. This sample is part of a study of kidney transplant recipient with SARS-CoV-2 infection. This TCR derives from a male patient between 25 and 39 years old who had COVID-19 and was a kidney transplant recipient. Some T cells may have come from the graft donor. Sequences were derived from a blood sample, sampled at baseline and on day 111 from a kidney transplant recipient. This chain links TRBV9 with TRBJ2-1, with D possibly TRBD2 on 7 matching bases. CDR3 amino acids: CASSVVGASGTYNEQFF. CDR3 DNA: TGTGCCAGCAGCGTAGTGGGGGCTAGCGGAACCTACAATGAGCAGTTCTTC.